A selection of T cell receptor beta chains follows, all from one sample in a study of post-analysis software for immune sequencing data. MiXCR, applied by TCRdb to the PCR reads, yields one record per CDR3 protein. Among hundreds of thousands of distinct CDR3 sequences, roughly 29% were seen once, and the ten largest hold 0.55% to 0.65%. The sequenced sample consisted of blood. Receptors originate from a girl under 18 with multiple sclerosis. The CDR3 runs from the conserved cysteine through the conserved F or W. The D gene is left open where the match is weak.

15	TRBD1	TRBV12-3/TRBV12-4	TRBJ1-2	CASSQIGTGKNGYTF
17	NA	TRBV4-3	TRBJ2-6	CASSPTPVGSGANVLTF
16	TRBD1	TRBV12-3/TRBV12-4	TRBJ1-5	CASSTGTGAPNQPQHF
18	TRBD2	TRBV20-1	TRBJ2-1	CSARDLSGPGGSYNEQFF
15	TRBD2	TRBV20-1	TRBJ2-5	CSASLTSGARETQYF
12	NA	TRBV14	TRBJ2-1	CASSQDRVEQFF
17	NA	TRBV3-1	TRBJ2-5	CASSQVVGRAVWETQYF
16	NA	TRBV10-3	TRBJ2-7	CAIAPVESTTTYEQYF
11	NA	TRBV21-1	TRBJ2-7	CASRSPGEQYF
14	NA	TRBV12-5	TRBJ2-1	CASGLVERVDEQFF
14	NA	TRBV6-5	TRBJ2-2	CASSYRQGTGELFF
17	TRBD2	TRBV20-1	TRBJ2-7	CSARATRLAGLSYEQYF
13	NA	TRBV10-3	TRBJ2-5	CATTKLGGETQYF
14	NA	TRBV7-9	TRBJ1-1	CASRPGELGTEAFF
12	NA	TRBV12-3/TRBV12-4	TRBJ1-1	CASSYGSERAFF
14	NA	TRBV7-2	TRBJ1-2	CASSLGSGDYGYTF
19	NA	TRBV19	TRBJ2-6	CASSIESLTPFSGANVLTF
15	TRBD1	TRBV5-5	TRBJ2-1	CASSAGQGSYNEQFF
10	NA	TRBV20-1	TRBJ2-5	CSARGETQYF
10	NA	TRBV6-6	TRBJ2-1	CAVGEAEQFF
17	TRBD2	TRBV5-4	TRBJ2-2	CASSRPQAGVGTGELFF
16	TRBD2	TRBV6-5	TRBJ2-3	CASSSTTSGGTDTQYF
12	NA	TRBV20-1	TRBJ2-3	CSAIPATDTQYF
13	NA	TRBV10-3	TRBJ1-2	CAISELRDYGYTF
15	TRBD1	TRBV2	TRBJ1-2	CASRVGTGVHYGYTF
13	NA	TRBV12-3/TRBV12-4	TRBJ2-7	CASSLDATARQYF
17	TRBD1	TRBV18	TRBJ2-1	CASSPLPGTGFRDEQFF
16	TRBD2	TRBV7-9	TRBJ2-1	CASSRPKRGGPHEQFF
15	TRBD2	TRBV20-1	TRBJ2-1	CSAREDASGAYEQFF
19	TRBD2	TRBV20-1	TRBJ2-1	CSAPKLGPLAGGLYNEQFF
15	NA	TRBV6-5	TRBJ2-3	CASSYSMAGIDTQYF
15	NA	TRBV2	TRBJ1-5	CASSLTPRGNQPQHF
16	TRBD1	TRBV6-6	TRBJ1-5	CASTPGTDYSNQPQHF
14	NA	TRBV19	TRBJ2-7	CASSQSSVDYEQYF
15	TRBD1	TRBV12-3/TRBV12-4	TRBJ1-6	CASSLRQGRMSPLHF
15	TRBD1	TRBV6-1	TRBJ2-5	CASSGGTGPQETQYF
12	TRBD2	TRBV20-1	TRBJ2-1	CSEPGGANEQFF
14	TRBD1	TRBV5-1	TRBJ2-7	CASNTVGQGYEQYF
14	NA	TRBV29-1	TRBJ2-3	CSVQGRRITDTQYF